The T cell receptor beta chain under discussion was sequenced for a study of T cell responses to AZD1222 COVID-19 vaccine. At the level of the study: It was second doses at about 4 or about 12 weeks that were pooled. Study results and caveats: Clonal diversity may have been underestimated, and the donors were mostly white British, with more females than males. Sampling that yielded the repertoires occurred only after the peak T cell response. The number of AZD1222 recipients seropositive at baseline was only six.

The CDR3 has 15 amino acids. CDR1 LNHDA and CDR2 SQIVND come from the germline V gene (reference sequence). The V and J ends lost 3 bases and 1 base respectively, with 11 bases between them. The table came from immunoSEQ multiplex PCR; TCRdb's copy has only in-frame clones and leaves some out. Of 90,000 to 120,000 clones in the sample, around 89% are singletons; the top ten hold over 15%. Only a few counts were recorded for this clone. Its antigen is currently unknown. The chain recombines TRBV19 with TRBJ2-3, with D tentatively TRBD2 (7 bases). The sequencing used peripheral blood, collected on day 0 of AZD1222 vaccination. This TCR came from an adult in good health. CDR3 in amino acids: CASSMQGRGTDTQYF. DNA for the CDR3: TGTGCCAGTAGTATGCAGGGGAGGGGCACAGATACGCAGTATTTT.